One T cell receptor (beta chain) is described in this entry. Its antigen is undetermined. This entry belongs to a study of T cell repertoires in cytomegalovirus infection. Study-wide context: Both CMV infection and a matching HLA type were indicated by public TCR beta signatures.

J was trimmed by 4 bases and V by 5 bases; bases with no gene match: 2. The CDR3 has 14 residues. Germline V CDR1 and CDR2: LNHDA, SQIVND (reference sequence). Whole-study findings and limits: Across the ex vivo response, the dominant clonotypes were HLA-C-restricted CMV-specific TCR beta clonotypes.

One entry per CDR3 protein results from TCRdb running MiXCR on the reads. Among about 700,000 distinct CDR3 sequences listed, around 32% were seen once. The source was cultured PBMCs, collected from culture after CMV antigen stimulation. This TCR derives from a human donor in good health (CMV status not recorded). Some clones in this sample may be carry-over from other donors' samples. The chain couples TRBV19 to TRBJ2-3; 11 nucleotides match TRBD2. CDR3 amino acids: CASSPLAGADTQYF. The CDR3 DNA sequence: TGTGCCAGTAGTCCACTAGCGGGGGCAGATACGCAGTATTTT.